Shown below are 3 T cell receptor delta chains from a single sample sequenced in a study of γδ T cells in repeated Plasmodium falciparum infection. Flow sorting of PBMC yielded separate Vgamma9/Vdelta2+ and Vdelta2-negative gammadelta T cell populations for bulk repertoire analysis. TCRdb applied CATT to the multiplex PCR reads for clone calling. The profile shows tens of thousands of delta-chain clones, more than 0.85% of them singletons. Sequencing was performed on gamma-delta T cells from blood. The receptors derive from a pool of human donors (malaria-infected and uninfected, not separated).

This clone was counted many times. This chain connects TRDV2 to TRDJ1; possible D gene TRDD3, 6 bases. The V end was cut by 0 bases, the J end by 3 bases, with 37 bases between. The CDR3 is 23 amino acids. CDR1 GEAIGNYY and CDR2 EKD come from the germline V gene. DNA of the CDR3: TGTGCCTGTGACACCCTAGATCCGGGGGAGAAGGGGACCCTAACACCGGTGGCCGATAAACTCATCTTT. It yields the protein CACDTLDPGEKGTLTPVADKLIF.

Only a few counts were recorded for this clone. A far bigger clonotype differs at one base, so this is likely a read error. The sample holds other DNA sequences that translate to the same CDR3. J is TRDJ1 and V is TRDV1, with TRDD3 identical over 9 bases. TCRdb lists no J gene, so it was determined here by aligning the DNA to germline. The CDR3 contains 24 residues. CDR1 is TSWWSYY and CDR2 is QGS in the germline V gene. With V trimmed by 4 bases and J by 1 base, 31 bases remained unmatched. The CDR3 sequence: CALGVCSYATRNWGITGFTDKLIF. The CDR3 nucleotides read TGTGCTCTTGGGGTTTGTTCCTACGCTACGAGAAATTGGGGGATAACAGGATTCACCGATAAACTCATCTTT.

This clone was detected only a few times. The TCRdb protein, from a much larger clone, departs from this DNA's translation at residue 8, likely by read error; the protein shown derives from the DNA. The gene calls are TRDV1 and TRDJ1, with TRDD3 matching 8 bases. The J gene was not available in TCRdb and was assigned here by matching the DNA to germline segments. CDR1 is TSWWSYY and CDR2 is QGS in the germline V gene. J lost 3 bases, V lost 1 base, and 19 bases had no gene match. CDR3 length equals 20 residues. The CDR3 region has the DNA TGTGCTCTTGGGGAACCATGTCGGGAGGGGGATATAGAATCGCCCGATAAACTCATCTTT. Amino acids: CALGEPCREGDIESPDKLIF.